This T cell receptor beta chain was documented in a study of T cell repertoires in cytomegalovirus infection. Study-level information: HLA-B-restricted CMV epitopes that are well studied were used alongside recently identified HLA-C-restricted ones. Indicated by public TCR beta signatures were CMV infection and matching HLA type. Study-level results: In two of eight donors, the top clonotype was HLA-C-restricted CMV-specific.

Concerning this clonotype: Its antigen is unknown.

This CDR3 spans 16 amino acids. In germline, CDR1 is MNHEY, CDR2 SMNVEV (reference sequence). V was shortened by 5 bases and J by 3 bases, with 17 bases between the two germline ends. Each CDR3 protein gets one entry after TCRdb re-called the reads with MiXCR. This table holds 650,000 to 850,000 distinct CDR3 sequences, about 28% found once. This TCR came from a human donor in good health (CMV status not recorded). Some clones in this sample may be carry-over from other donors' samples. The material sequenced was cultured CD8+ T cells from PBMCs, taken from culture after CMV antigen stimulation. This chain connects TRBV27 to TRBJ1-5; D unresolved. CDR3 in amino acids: CASSPRTLYDNQPQHF. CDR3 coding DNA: TGTGCCAGCAGTCCCCGGACCCTATATGACAATCAGCCCCAGCATTTT.